The 30 T cell receptor beta chains in this list originate from one sample, sequenced in a study of blood T cells in healthy people across ages. Sample-barcoded 5' priming and a J-beta primer mix drove a second PCR of 7 to 11 cycles. TCRdb called the 5' RACE reads again in MiXCR, with one record for every CDR3 protein. Found here are hundreds of thousands of distinct CDR3 sequences, 49% of them singletons; the top ten hold around a third. Material: blood. Every receptor here comes from a woman aged 55-70 years in good health.

The V and J genes are TRBV3-1 and TRBJ1-3; the D is unclear. The V end lost 4 bases, the J end lost 4 bases, and 5 bases lay between the germline ends. The germline V gene has CDR1 LGHDT and CDR2 YNNKEL (reference sequence). The CDR3 is 12 residues long. Written as DNA, the CDR3 is TGTGCCAGCAGCCCCAACGGAAACACCATATATTTT. This translates into CASSPNGNTIYF.

The chain links TRBV7-9 to TRBJ1-2; the match to TRBD1 covers 7 bases. The ends lost 5 bases at V and 8 bases at J; junction bases unmatched: 8. Germline V gene sequence: CDR1 SEHNR, CDR2 FQNEAQ (reference sequence). This CDR3 region has 13 residues. CDR3 nucleotides: TGTGCCAGCAGCAATCGGGACAGAAGCGGCTACACCTTC. Protein sequence: CASSNRDRSGYTF.

The V gene is TRBV3-1, the J gene TRBJ1-5; D remains unclear. Trimming stripped 3 bases from V and 7 bases from J, with 10 bases between. This CDR3 comprises 13 residues. The germline V gene has CDR1 LGHDT and CDR2 YNNKEL (reference sequence). The CDR3 region is CASSQKGNQPQHF. In nucleotides, the CDR3 is TGTGCCAGCAGCCAGAAAGGGAACCAGCCCCAGCATTTT.

The rearrangement joins TRBV4-3 to TRBJ1-1; 10 nucleotides align to TRBD1. V lost 3 bases and J lost 6; bases outside the gene matches: 4. Germline-derived CDR1 and CDR2 are LGHNA and YSLEER. This CDR3 region has 14 residues. The CDR3 protein is CASSQATGGPEAFF. CDR3 nucleotide sequence: TGCGCCAGCAGCCAGGCGACAGGGGGCCCTGAAGCTTTCTTT.

This chain connects TRBV11-2 to TRBJ1-1, with D tentatively TRBD1 (5 bases). Trimming pared 2 bases from V and 3 bases from J, leaving 10 bases between. This CDR3 spans 14 amino acids. Germline V CDR1 and CDR2: SGHAT, FQNNGV. The CDR3 DNA follows: TGTGCCAGCAGCTTATCTGCGGGGGACACTGAAGCTTTCTTT. Amino acids: CASSLSAGDTEAFF.

The table lists this clonotype with a few counts. The V gene is TRBV12-3 or TRBV12-4, the J gene TRBJ2-1; D remains unclear. V lost 3 bases, J lost 5 bases, and 11 bases lay in between. The CDR3 spans 14 residues. CDR3 amino acids: CASSFLTGNNEQFF. The CDR3, as DNA: TGTGCCAGCAGTTTCTTGACTGGAAACAATGAGCAGTTCTTC.

V usage is TRBV20-1 and J usage is TRBJ2-5; D is unresolved. With the DNA end fitting TRBJ2-7 better, the J assignment may be wrong. There are 10 residues in the CDR3. Germline lookup yields CDR1 DFQATT and CDR2 SNEGSKA (reference sequence). The CDR3 region has the DNA TGCAGTGCTGTAGAGAACGAGCAGTACTTC. Its protein product is CSAVENEQYF.

This clonotype was seen just once. This chain joins TRBV6-1 and TRBJ1-4; 8 bases map to TRBD1. The CDR3 consists of 15 residues. The V segment lost 6 bases and the J segment 5 bases; nucleotides outside the gene matches: 8. Germline V lookup: CDR1 MNHNS, CDR2 SASEGT. This CDR3 reads CASRGRDRMNEKLFF. DNA of the CDR3: TGTGCCAGCAGGGGTCGGGACAGGATGAATGAAAAACTGTTTTTT.

This chain joins TRBV18 and TRBJ2-4; TRBD2 matches 7 bases. The ends lost 5 bases at V and 7 bases at J; junction bases unmatched: 11. Germline V CDR1 and CDR2: KGHSH, LQKENI. The CDR3 is 15 amino acids. The CDR3 sequence: CASSSLAVMGNIQYF. As DNA, the CDR3 is TGTGCCAGCTCATCTCTAGCGGTGATGGGTAACATTCAGTACTTC.

On this clonotype: At one of its ends the junction is not consistent with the germline gene, which may arise from a read error. The chain carries TRBV12-3 or TRBV12-4 and TRBJ2-7, with 7 bases fitting TRBD1. CDR3 length: 15 residues. CDR3 in amino acids: CVSSSSWDSSYEQYF. Here the CDR3 DNA reads TGTGTCAGCAGTTCATCGTGGGACAGCTCCTACGAGCAGTACTTC.

The chain recombines TRBV20-1 with TRBJ1-5; D gene ambiguous. V lost 1 base, J lost 5 bases, and 9 bases lay in between. The germline gives CDR1 DFQATT, CDR2 SNEGSKA (reference sequence). CDR3 length: 13 residues. The CDR3 protein is CSARGMDHQPQHF. CDR3 DNA: TGCAGTGCTAGAGGAATGGATCATCAGCCCCAGCATTTT.

V is TRBV29-1 and J is TRBJ2-2; D possibly corresponds to TRBD2 (5 bases). The length of the CDR3 is 15 residues. CDR1 SQVTM and CDR2 ANQGSEA come from the germline V gene. Trimming took off 3 bases at V and 0 bases at J, with 11 bases between the two ends. In nucleotides, the CDR3 is TGCAGCGTTGAGGAGACTAACGCGAACACCGGGGAGCTGTTTTTT. Its translation is CSVEETNANTGELFF.

This clonotype was found a few times. The gene calls are TRBV7-2 and TRBJ2-3; D remains ambiguous. Trimming cost V 1 base and J 0 bases, with 11 bases left between them. The CDR3 totals 16 residues. Germline assignment: CDR1 SGHTA and CDR2 FQGNSA. The DNA of the CDR3 is TGTGCCAGCAGCTTAGTTCTCGGAGTTAGCACAGATACGCAGTATTTT. It encodes CASSLVLGVSTDTQYF.

V is TRBV5-1 and J is TRBJ2-1; the match to TRBD1 covers 10 bases. The CDR3 is 14 residues long. Losses at the gene ends were 4 bases for V and 5 bases for J; bases not matched to a gene: 3. The germline V gene has CDR1 SGHRS and CDR2 YFSETQ. DNA for the CDR3: TGCGCCAGCAGCAAGGACAGGGGGAACAATGAGCAGTTCTTC. Protein sequence: CASSKDRGNNEQFF.

This clonotype was picked up one time. This chain connects TRBV4-2 to TRBJ2-7; 8 nucleotides line up with TRBD2. V gave up 0 bases and J gave up 2 bases; unmatched junction bases: 6. Germline-derived CDR1 and CDR2 are LGHNA and YNFKEQ. The CDR3 loop spans 16 amino acids. CDR3 residues: CASSQDIAGLTYEQYF. CDR3 in DNA: TGTGCCAGCAGCCAAGACATAGCGGGACTGACCTACGAGCAGTACTTC.

The chain links TRBV21-1 to TRBJ1-1; whether TRBD1, the table's D call, matches the DNA was not checked. TRBV21-1 is classified as a pseudogene. The CDR3 contains 18 residues. The CDR3 region is CASSSPPARGQGHTEAFF. CDR3 DNA sequence: TGTGCCAGCAGCAGTCCACCAGCGAGGGGGCAGGGTCACACTGAAGCTTTCTTT.

This clonotype was seen more than once but under ten times. The chain carries TRBV30 and TRBJ2-5; D possibly corresponds to TRBD1 (6 bases). CDR3 size: 15 residues. V lost 1 base to trimming and J lost 2 bases, with 14 bases between them. Germline values: CDR1 GTSNPN, CDR2 SVGIG (reference sequence). The CDR3 coding sequence is TGTGCCTGGAGTGCAGTCACAGGGCGGCAAGAGACCCAGTACTTC. Protein sequence: CAWSAVTGRQETQYF.

The chain employs TRBV2 and TRBJ1-1; TRBD1 aligns across 7 bases. V shed 6 bases, J shed 8 bases, and the junction held 3 bases outside the gene matches. Germline values: CDR1 SNHLY, CDR2 FYNNEI. The length of the CDR3 is 11 residues. CDR3 DNA: TGTGCCAGCAGACAGGGGAGAGAAGCTTTCTTT. Translation gives CASRQGREAFF.

The chain recombines TRBV6-2 or TRBV6-3 with TRBJ2-3; 7 bases agree with TRBD2. The CDR3 runs to 17 residues. Germline trimming cut 3 bases from V and 3 bases from J; bases unmatched to any gene: 12. CDR1 is MNHEY, CDR2 SVGEGT, per germline. CDR3 sequence (DNA): TGTGCCAGCAGTTATTATCGGCGGCGGGAGCAGACAGATACGCAGTATTTT. Its protein is CASSYYRRREQTDTQYF.

The chain combines TRBV20-1 with TRBJ2-7; 15 nucleotides agree with TRBD2. Germline V gene sequence: CDR1 DFQATT, CDR2 SNEGSKA (reference sequence). The CDR3 totals 17 residues. The junction had 9 bases not matched to a gene; V was cut back by 5 bases and J by 1 base. The DNA for the CDR3 is TGCAGTGCTTCTCGTCCGGGACTAGCGGGAGGATCCTACGAGCAGTACTTC. This codes for CSASRPGLAGGSYEQYF.

The chain joins TRBV12-3 or TRBV12-4 to TRBJ2-5; TRBD2 aligns across 13 bases. Germline trimming cut 5 bases from V and 11 bases from J; bases unmatched to any gene: 11. CDR3 size: 15 residues. CDR3 bases: TGTGCCAGCAGTCCGGGGACTAGCGGGATCACCAAGCAGTACTTC. It codes for CASSPGTSGITKQYF.

CDR3 protein: CASSQDHRGEKLFF. The CDR3 DNA sequence: TGCGCCAGCAGCCAAGATCACAGAGGTGAAAAACTGTTTTTT. This chain links TRBV4-3 with TRBJ1-4, with D uncertain. Between the trimmed V and J ends, which lost 0 bases and 7 bases, there was a span of 9 bases. CDR1 and CDR2 from the germline V gene are LGHNA and YSLEER. The length of the CDR3 is 14 residues.

The gene calls are TRBV7-9 and TRBJ2-1, with 8 bases that match TRBD2. V dropped 5 bases and J dropped 5; count of bases not matched to a gene: 8. Germline CDR1 reads SEHNR; CDR2 reads FQNEAQ (reference sequence). CDR3 length equals 15 residues. CDR3 protein: CASSRLARANNEQFF. The DNA of the CDR3 is TGTGCCAGCAGCCGACTAGCGCGCGCGAACAATGAGCAGTTCTTC.

The chain combines TRBV10-3 with TRBJ2-5; D gene ambiguous. V dropped 4 bases and J dropped 2 bases, with 8 bases sitting between them. The length of the CDR3 is 13 residues. The germline V gene has CDR1 ENHRY and CDR2 SYGVKD. This chain's CDR3 is CAISVRQQETQYF. CDR3 nucleotides: TGTGCCATCAGTGTGAGGCAGCAAGAGACCCAGTACTTC.

This clonotype was seen only once. This could be a read error, since a much larger clone is one nucleotide away. The chain joins TRBV7-2 to TRBJ2-7, with TRBD2 as a possible D gene (6 bases). Germline V gene sequence: CDR1 SGHTA, CDR2 FQGNSA. The CDR3 runs to 15 residues. The CDR3 here is CACSLAGGDPYEQYF. CDR3 bases: TGTGCCTGCAGCTTAGCTGGAGGGGACCCCTACGAGCAGTACTTC.

This chain's CDR3 is CASSLVVGASSNEQFF. The CDR3 nucleotides are TGTGCCAGCAGCTTAGTGGTGGGAGCTTCAAGCAATGAGCAGTTCTTC. The chain combines TRBV7-2 with TRBJ2-1; weak D call: TRBD2 (5 bases). The CDR3 is made up of 16 amino acids. The germline CDR1 and CDR2 sequences are SGHTA and FQGNSA. The germline V and J ends were trimmed by 1 base and 6 bases, with 16 bases remaining between them.

The chain joins TRBV2 to TRBJ2-3, with 8 bases identical to TRBD1. The junction had 7 bases not matched to a gene; V was cut back by 6 bases and J by 2 bases. This CDR3 is 15 amino acids long. The V gene's germline CDR1 is SNHLY and CDR2 FYNNEI. As DNA, the CDR3 is TGTGCCAGCAGCGCCGGGACAGGAACCACAGATACGCAGTATTTT. Protein: CASSAGTGTTDTQYF.

This clonotype has more than one count but fewer than ten. This rearrangement joins TRBV7-2 to TRBJ1-2; a weak D match, TRBD1 (5 bases). Germline CDR1 reads SGHTA; CDR2 reads FQGNSA. The CDR3 has 14 residues. V lost 6 bases to trimming and J lost 4 bases, with 15 bases between them. The CDR3: CASRPGGGSYGYTF. The CDR3 coding sequence is TGTGCCAGCAGACCGGGGGGGGGAAGCTATGGCTACACCTTC. The variable domain in full, completed from reference TRBV7-2 and TRBJ1-2, reads GAGVSQSPSNKVTEKGKDVELRCDPISGHTALYWYRQSLGQGLEFLIYFQGNSAPDKSGLPSDRFSAERTGGSVSTLTIQRTQQEDSAVYLCASRPGGGSYGYTFGSGTRLTVV.

This clonotype was seen more than once but under ten times. CDR3 nucleotides: TGTGCCATCAGTACGGACGGGCGCACAGATACGCAGTATTTT. This encodes CAISTDGRTDTQYF. The J gene is TRBJ2-3, the V gene TRBV10-3; unclear D gene. Per germline, CDR1 ENHRY and CDR2 SYGVKD. The V gene lost 5 bases and the J gene lost 1 base, with 10 bases spanning the gap. CDR3 length: 14 residues.

This chain connects TRBV7-2 to TRBJ2-1; 10 bases align to TRBD2. The CDR3 length is 14 residues. The ends lost 5 bases at V and 9 bases at J; junction bases unmatched: 7. Germline CDR1 is SGHTA and CDR2 is FQGNSA. CDR3 nucleotide sequence: TGTGCCAGCAGCAGCCTAGCGGGAGTAAGTGAGCAGTTCTTC. Protein product: CASSSLAGVSEQFF.